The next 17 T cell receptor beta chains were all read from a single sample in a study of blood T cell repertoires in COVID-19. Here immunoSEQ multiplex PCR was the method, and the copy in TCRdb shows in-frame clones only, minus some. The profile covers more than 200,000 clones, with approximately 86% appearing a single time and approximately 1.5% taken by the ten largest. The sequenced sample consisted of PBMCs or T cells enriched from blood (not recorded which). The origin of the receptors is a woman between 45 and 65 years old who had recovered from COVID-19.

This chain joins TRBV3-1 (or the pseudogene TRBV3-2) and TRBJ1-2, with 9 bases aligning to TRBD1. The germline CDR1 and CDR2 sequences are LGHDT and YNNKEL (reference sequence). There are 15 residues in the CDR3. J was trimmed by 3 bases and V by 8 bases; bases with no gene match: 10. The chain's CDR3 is CASSPYRGQDYGYTF. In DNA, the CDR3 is TGTGCCAGCTCCCCGTACAGGGGGCAAGACTATGGCTACACCTTC.

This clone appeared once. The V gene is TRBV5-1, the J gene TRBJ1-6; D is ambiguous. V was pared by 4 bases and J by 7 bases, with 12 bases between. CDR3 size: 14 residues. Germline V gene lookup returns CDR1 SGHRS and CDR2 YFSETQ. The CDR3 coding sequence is TGCGCCAGCAGCCGGACCGGCGGGAATTCACCCCTCCACTTT. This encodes CASSRTGGNSPLHF.

CDR3 residues: CASSLDGTPNTEAFF. The DNA of the CDR3 is TGCGCCAGCAGCTTGGACGGGACACCGAACACTGAAGCTTTCTTT. The J gene is TRBJ1-1, the V gene TRBV5-1; a possible D gene is TRBD1 (6 bases). Per germline, CDR1 SGHRS and CDR2 YFSETQ. The V end lost 0 bases, the J end lost 1 base, and 10 bases lay between the germline ends. This CDR3 spans 15 amino acids.

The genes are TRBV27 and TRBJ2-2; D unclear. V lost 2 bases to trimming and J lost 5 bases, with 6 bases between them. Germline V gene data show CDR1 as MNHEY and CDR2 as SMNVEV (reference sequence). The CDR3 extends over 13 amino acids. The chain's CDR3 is CASSLRWTGELFF. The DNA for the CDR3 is TGTGCCAGCAGTTTACGGTGGACCGGGGAGCTGTTTTTT.

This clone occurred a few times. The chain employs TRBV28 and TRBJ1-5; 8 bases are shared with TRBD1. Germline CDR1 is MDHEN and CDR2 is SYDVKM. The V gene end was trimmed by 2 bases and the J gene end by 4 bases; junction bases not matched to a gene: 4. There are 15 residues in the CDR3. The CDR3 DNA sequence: TGTGCCAGCAGTTTACAGGGGGCGCGAAATCAGCCCCAGCATTTT. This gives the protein CASSLQGARNQPQHF. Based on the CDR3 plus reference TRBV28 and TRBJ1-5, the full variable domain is DVKVTQSSRYLVKRTGEKVFLECVQDMDHENMFWYRQDPGLGLRLIYFSYDVKMKEKGDIPEGYSVSREKKERFSLILESASTNQTSMYLCASSLQGARNQPQHFGDGTRLSIL.

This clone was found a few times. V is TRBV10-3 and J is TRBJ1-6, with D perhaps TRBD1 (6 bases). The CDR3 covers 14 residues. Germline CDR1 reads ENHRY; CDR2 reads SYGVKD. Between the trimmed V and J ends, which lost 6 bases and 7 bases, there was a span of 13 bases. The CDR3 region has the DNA TGTGCCATCAGGAGACAGGCCGGGAATTCACCCCTCCACTTT. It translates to CAIRRQAGNSPLHF.

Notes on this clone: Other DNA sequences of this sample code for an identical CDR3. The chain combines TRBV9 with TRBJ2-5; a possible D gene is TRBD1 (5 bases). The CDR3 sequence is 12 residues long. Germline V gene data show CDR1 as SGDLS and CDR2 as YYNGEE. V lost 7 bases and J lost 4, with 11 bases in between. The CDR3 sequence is CASSQGLETQYF. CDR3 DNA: TGTGCCAGCTCTCAGGGTCTAGAGACCCAGTACTTC. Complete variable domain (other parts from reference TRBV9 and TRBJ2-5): DSGVTQTPKHLITATGQRVTLRCSPRSGDLSVYWYQQSLDQGLQFLIQYYNGEERAKGNILERFSAQQFPDLHSELNLSSLELGDSALYFCASSQGLETQYFGPGTRLLVL.

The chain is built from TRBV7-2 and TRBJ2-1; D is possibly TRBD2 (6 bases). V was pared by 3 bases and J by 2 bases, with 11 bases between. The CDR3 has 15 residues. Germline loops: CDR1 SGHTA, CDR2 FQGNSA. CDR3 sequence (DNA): TGTGCCAGCAGCTTTGACGGGACTCCCTACAATGAGCAGTTCTTC. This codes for CASSFDGTPYNEQFF.

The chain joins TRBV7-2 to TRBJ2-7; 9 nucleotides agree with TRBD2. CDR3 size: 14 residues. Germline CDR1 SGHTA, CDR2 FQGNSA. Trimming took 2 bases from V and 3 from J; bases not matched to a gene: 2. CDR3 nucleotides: TGTGCCAGCAGCTTACGACTAGCGGACTACGAGCAGTACTTC. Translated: CASSLRLADYEQYF.

CDR3 nucleotides: TGTGCCAGCAGGCCCCCCGTCGGTGAAAAACTGTTTTTT. Its protein product is CASRPPVGEKLFF. The chain couples TRBV25-1 to TRBJ1-4; D is undetermined. Germline V gene lookup returns CDR1 MGHDK and CDR2 SYGVNS. V gave up 6 bases and J gave up 7 bases, with 12 bases separating them. This CDR3 has 13 amino acids.

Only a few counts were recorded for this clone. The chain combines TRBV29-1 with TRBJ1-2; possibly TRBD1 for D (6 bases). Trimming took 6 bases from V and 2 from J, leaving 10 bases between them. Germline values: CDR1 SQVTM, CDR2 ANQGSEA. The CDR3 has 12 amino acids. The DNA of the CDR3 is TGCAGCGTGAGGGACACCAACTATGGCTACACCTTC. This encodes CSVRDTNYGYTF.

CDR3 sequence reads: CASSVGRASGYTF. CDR3 nucleotide sequence: TGTGCCAGCAGCGTAGGCAGGGCGAGTGGCTACACCTTC. This chain uses TRBV9 with TRBJ1-2; tentatively, D is TRBD1 (5 bases). Germline V CDR1 and CDR2: SGDLS, YYNGEE. Trimming cost V 0 bases and J 7 bases, with 10 bases left between them. This CDR3 has 13 residues.

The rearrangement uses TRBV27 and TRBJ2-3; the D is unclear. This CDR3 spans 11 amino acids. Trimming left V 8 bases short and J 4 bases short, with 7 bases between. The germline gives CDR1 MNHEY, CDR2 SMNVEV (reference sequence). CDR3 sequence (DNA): TGTGCCAGCGTGGGCGCAGATACGCAGTATTTT. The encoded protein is CASVGADTQYF.

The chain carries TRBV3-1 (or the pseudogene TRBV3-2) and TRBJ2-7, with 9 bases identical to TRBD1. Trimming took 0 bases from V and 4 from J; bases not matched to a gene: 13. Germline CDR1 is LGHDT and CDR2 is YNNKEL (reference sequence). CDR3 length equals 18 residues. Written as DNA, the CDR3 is TGTGCCAGCAGCCAAGAAAAGGGGGGGAGGACAGGGGTATACGAGCAGTACTTC. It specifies CASSQEKGGRTGVYEQYF.

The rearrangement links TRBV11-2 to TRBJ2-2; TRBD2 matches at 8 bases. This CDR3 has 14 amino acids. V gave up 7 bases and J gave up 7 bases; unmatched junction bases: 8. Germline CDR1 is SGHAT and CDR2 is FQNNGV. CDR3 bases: TGTGCCAGCACCCCGCGGGGGGATGGCGGGGAGCTGTTTTTT. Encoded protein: CASTPRGDGGELFF. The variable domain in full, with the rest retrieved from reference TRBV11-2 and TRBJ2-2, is EAGVAQSPRYKIIEKRQSVAFWCNPISGHATLYWYQQILGQGPKLLIQFQNNGVVDDSQLPKDRFSAERLKGVDSTLKIQPAKLEDSAVYLCASTPRGDGGELFFGEGSRLTVL.

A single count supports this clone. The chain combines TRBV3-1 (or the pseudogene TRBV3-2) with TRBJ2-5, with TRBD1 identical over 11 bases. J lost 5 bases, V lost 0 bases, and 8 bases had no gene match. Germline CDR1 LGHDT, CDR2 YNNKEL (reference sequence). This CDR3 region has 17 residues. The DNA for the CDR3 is TGTGCCAGCAGCCAAGATCGCCGGACAGGGGGCTGGGAGACCCAGTACTTC. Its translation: CASSQDRRTGGWETQYF.

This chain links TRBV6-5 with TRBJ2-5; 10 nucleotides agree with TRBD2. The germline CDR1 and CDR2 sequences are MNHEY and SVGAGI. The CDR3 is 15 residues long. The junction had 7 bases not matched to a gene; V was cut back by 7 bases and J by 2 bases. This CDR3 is CASTSWTSGQETQYF. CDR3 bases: TGTGCCAGCACCTCCTGGACTAGCGGTCAAGAGACCCAGTACTTC.